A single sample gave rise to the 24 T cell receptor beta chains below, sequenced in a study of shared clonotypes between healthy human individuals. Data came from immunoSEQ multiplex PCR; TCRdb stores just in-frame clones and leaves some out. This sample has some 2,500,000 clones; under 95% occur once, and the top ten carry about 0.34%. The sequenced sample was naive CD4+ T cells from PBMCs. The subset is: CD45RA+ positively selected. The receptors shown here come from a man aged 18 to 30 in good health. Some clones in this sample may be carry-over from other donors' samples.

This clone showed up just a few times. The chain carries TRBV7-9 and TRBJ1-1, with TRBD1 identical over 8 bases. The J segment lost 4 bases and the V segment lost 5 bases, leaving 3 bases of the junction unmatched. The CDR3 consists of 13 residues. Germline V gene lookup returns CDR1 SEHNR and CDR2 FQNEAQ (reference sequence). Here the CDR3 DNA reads TGTGCCAGCAGCCCCACAGGGGGCACTGAAGCTTTCTTT. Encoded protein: CASSPTGGTEAFF.

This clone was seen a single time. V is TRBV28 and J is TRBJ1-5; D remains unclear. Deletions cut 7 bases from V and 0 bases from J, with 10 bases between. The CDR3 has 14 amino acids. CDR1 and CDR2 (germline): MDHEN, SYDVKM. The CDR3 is CASTLQVSNQPQHF. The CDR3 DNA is TGTGCCAGCACCCTACAAGTTAGCAATCAGCCCCAGCATTTT. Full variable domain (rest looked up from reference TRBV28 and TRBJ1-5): DVKVTQSSRYLVKRTGEKVFLECVQDMDHENMFWYRQDPGLGLRLIYFSYDVKMKEKGDIPEGYSVSREKKERFSLILESASTNQTSMYLCASTLQVSNQPQHFGDGTRLSIL.

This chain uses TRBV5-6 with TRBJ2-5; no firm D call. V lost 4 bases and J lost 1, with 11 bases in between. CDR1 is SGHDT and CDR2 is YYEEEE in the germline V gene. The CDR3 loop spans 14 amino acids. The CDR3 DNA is TGTGCCAGCAGCCGGTGGGGAACCCAAGAGACCCAGTACTTC. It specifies CASSRWGTQETQYF.

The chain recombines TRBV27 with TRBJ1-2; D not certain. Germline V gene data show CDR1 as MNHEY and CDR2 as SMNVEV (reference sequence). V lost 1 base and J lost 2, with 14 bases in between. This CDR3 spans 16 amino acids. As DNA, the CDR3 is TGTGCCAGCAGTTTATATCCAGACGGCCCCAACTATGGCTACACCTTC. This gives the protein CASSLYPDGPNYGYTF.

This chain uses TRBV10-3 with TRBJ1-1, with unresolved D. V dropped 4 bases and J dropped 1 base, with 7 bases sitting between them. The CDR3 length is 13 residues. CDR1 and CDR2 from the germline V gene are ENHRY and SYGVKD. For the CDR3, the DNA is TGTGCCATCAGTGCCACACAGAACACTGAAGCTTTCTTT. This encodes CAISATQNTEAFF.

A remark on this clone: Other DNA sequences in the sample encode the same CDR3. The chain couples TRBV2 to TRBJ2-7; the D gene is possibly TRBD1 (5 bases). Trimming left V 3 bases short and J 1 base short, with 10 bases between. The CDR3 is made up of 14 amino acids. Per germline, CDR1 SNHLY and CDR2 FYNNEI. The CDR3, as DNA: TGTGCCAGCAGTGATCAGGGATTATCCTACGAGCAGTACTTC. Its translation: CASSDQGLSYEQYF. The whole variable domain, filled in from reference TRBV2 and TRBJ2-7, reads EPEVTQTPSHQVTQMGQEVILRCVPISNHLYFYWYRQILGQKVEFLVSFYNNEISEKSEIFDDQFSVERPDGSNFTLKIRSTKLEDSAMYFCASSDQGLSYEQYFGPGTRLTVT.

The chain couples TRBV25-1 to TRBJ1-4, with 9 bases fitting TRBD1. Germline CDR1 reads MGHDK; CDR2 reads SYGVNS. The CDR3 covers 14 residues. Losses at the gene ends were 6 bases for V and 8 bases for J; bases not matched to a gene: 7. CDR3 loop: CASRRTGEGEKLFF. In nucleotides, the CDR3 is TGTGCCAGCAGGAGGACAGGGGAAGGGGAAAAACTGTTTTTT.

The CDR3 region has the DNA TGTGCCAGCAGCTTACTCGGGACAGGGGGCCGAACTGAAGCTTTCTTT. Encoded protein: CASSLLGTGGRTEAFF. This chain connects TRBV7-9 to TRBJ1-1; 12 bases are shared with TRBD1. The CDR3 has 16 amino acids. J was trimmed by 5 bases and V by 2 bases; bases with no gene match: 6. The germline V gene has CDR1 SEHNR and CDR2 FQNEAQ (reference sequence). Using reference TRBV7-9 and TRBJ1-1 for the parts outside the CDR3, the full variable domain is DTGVSQNPRHKITKRGQNVTFRCDPISEHNRLYWYRQTLGQGPEFLTYFQNEAQLEKSRLLSDRFSAERPKGSFSTLEIQRTEQGDSAMYLCASSLLGTGGRTEAFFGQGTRLTVV.

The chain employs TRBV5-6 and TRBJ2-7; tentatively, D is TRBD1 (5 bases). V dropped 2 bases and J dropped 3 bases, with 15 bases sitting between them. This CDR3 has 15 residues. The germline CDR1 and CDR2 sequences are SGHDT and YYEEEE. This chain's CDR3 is CASSFLTGPLYEQYF. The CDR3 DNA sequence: TGTGCCAGCAGCTTCCTAACAGGCCCTCTCTACGAGCAGTACTTC.

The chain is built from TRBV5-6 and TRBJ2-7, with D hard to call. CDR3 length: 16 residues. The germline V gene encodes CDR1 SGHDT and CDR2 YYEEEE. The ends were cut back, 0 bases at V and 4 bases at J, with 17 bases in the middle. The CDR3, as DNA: TGTGCCAGCAGCTTGGCCTCTAGGGCGTCCAAGTACGAGCAGTACTTC. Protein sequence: CASSLASRASKYEQYF.

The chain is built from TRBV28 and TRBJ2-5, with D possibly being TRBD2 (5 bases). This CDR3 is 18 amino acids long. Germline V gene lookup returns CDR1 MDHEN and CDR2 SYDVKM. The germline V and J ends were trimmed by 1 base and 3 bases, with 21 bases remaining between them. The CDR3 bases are TGTGCCAGCAGTTTATTCCCCGCGGCGAGCGGAAGAGAAGAGACCCAGTACTTC. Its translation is CASSLFPAASGREETQYF.

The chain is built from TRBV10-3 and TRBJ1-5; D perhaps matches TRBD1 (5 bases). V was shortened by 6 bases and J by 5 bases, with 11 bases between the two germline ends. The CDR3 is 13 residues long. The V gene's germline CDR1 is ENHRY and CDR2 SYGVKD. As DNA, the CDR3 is TGTGCCATCAGGGAGGACACCTATCAGCCCCAGCATTTT. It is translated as CAIREDTYQPQHF.

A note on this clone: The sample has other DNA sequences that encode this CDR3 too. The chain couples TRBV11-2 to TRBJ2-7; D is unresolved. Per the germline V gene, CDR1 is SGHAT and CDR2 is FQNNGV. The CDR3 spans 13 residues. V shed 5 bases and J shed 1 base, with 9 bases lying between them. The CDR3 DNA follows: TGTGCCAGCAGCCGCGGACCATCCTACGAGCAGTACTTC. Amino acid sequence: CASSRGPSYEQYF.

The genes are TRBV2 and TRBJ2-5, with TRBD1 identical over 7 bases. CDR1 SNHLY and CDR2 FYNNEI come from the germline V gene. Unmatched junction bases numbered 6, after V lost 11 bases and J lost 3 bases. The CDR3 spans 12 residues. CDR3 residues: CARRDSKETQYF. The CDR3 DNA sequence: TGTGCCCGCCGGGACAGCAAAGAGACCCAGTACTTC.

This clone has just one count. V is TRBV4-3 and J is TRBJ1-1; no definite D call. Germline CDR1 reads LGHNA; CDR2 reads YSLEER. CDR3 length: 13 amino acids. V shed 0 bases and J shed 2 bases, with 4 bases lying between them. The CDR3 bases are TGCGCCAGCAGCCAAGACGGCAACACTGAAGCTTTCTTT. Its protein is CASSQDGNTEAFF.

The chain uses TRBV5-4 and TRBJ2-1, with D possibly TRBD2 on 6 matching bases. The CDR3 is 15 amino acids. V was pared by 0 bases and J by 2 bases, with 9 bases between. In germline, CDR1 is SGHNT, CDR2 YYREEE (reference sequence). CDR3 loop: CASSLVQRAYNEQFF. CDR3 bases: TGTGCCAGCAGCTTGGTGCAGCGGGCCTACAATGAGCAGTTCTTC.

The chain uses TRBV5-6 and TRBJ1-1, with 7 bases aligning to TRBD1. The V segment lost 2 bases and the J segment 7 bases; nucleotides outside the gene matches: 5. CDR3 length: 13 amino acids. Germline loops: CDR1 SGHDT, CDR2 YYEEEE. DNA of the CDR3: TGTGCCAGCAGCTTCGTGGCAGGGGGTGAAGCTTTCTTT. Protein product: CASSFVAGGEAFF.

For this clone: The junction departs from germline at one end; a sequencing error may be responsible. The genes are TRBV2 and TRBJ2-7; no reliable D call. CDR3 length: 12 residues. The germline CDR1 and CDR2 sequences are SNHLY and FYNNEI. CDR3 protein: CASSESETLGHF. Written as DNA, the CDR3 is TGTGCCAGCAGTGAATCAGAGACACTGGGTCACTTC.

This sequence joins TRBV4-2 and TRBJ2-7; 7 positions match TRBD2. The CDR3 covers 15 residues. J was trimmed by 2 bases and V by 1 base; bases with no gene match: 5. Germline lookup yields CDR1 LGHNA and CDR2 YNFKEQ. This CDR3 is CASSQGRESAYEQYF. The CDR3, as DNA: TGTGCCAGCAGCCAAGGGCGGGAGAGCGCCTACGAGCAGTACTTC.

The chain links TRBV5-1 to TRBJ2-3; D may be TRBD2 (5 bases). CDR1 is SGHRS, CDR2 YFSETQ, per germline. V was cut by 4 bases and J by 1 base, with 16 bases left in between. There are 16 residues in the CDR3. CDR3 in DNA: TGCGCCAGCAGCCACCCGACCGCGGGCCGCACAGATACGCAGTATTTT. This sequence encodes CASSHPTAGRTDTQYF.

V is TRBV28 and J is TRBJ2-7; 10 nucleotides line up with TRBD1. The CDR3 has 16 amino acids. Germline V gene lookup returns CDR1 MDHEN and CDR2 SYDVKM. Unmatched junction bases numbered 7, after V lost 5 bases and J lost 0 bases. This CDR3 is CASSNAGQGFSYEQYF. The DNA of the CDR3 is TGTGCCAGCAGTAACGCGGGACAGGGGTTCTCCTACGAGCAGTACTTC. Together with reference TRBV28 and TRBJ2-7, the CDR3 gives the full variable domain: DVKVTQSSRYLVKRTGEKVFLECVQDMDHENMFWYRQDPGLGLRLIYFSYDVKMKEKGDIPEGYSVSREKKERFSLILESASTNQTSMYLCASSNAGQGFSYEQYFGPGTRLTVT.

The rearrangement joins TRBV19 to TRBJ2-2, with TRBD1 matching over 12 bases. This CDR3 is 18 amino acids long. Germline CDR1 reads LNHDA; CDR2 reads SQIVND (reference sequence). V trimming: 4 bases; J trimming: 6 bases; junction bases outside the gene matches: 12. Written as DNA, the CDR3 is TGTGCCAGTAGTAAACTTCGGGACAGGGGGCATGTTTCCGGGGAGCTGTTTTTT. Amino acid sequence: CASSKLRDRGHVSGELFF.

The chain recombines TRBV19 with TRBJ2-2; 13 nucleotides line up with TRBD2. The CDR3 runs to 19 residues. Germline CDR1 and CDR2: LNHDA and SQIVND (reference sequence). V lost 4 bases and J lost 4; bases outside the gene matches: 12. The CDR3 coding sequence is TGTGCCAGTAGTACATTACTAGCGGGAGGGCCTATCAGCACCGGGGAGCTGTTTTTT. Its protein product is CASSTLLAGGPISTGELFF. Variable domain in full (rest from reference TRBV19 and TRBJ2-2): DGGITQSPKYLFRKEGQNVTLSCEQNLNHDAMYWYRQDPGQGLRLIYYSQIVNDFQKGDIAEGYSVSREKKESFPLTVTSAQKNPTAFYLCASSTLLAGGPISTGELFFGEGSRLTVL.

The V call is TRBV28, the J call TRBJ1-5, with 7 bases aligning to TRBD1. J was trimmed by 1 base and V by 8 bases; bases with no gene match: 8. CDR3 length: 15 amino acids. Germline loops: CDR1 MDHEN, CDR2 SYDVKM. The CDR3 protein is CASGSQGESNQPQHF. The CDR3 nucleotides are TGTGCCAGCGGCAGCCAGGGGGAGAGCAATCAGCCCCAGCATTTT.